This T cell receptor beta chain is drawn from a study of blood T cell repertoires in COVID-19. Study-level information: Samples taken during acute and convalescent COVID-19 were collected in the United States, Italy and Spain.

The repertoire was sequenced with immunoSEQ multiplex PCR; TCRdb's copy has only in-frame clones and lacks some. Of 130,000 or so clones listed, 70% to 90% are singletons. The TCR was taken from a human donor in a cohort sampled during active COVID-19. Sequenced: peripheral blood.

The CDR3 reads CASSSGTGDRQAFF. CDR3 nucleotide sequence: TGCGCCAGCAGCTCCGGGACAGGGGACCGGCAAGCTTTCTTT. This chain links TRBV5-1 with TRBJ1-1; TRBD1 matches 10 bases. The CDR3 is 14 amino acids. Germline trimming cut 3 bases from V and 9 bases from J; bases unmatched to any gene: 8. Germline lookup yields CDR1 SGHRS and CDR2 YFSETQ.